Listed below are T cell receptor beta chains from one sample, sequenced in a study of human T cells and chemical hapten exposure. Each CDR3 protein gets one entry after TCRdb re-called the RACE reads with MiXCR. Of around 67,000 distinct CDR3 sequences listed, approximately 9% are singletons. The sample was whole blood, taken in connection with sensitization to the hapten diphenylcyclopropenone (DPC). These receptors came from a woman between 45 and 60 years old with alopecia areata. Some clones in this sample may be carry-over from other donors' samples. CDR3s include the opening cysteine and the closing phenylalanine or tryptophan. The D gene is left open where the match is weak. Where a row states a size, it is once, few, many or the class of an expanded clone; other rows omit it.

j_gene	v_gene	abundance	d_gene	CDR3nt	CDR3aa
TRBJ1-1	TRBV7-9	NA	TRBD1	TGTGCCAGCAGCTTAGCCGCGACAGGGGGAGCCGAAGCTTTCTTT	CASSLAATGGAEAFF
TRBJ1-6	TRBV6-5	many	NA	TGTGCCAGCAGCCGAAAATTGGGAGGTTCACCCCTCCACTTT	CASSRKLGGSPLHF
TRBJ1-5	TRBV2	many	NA	TGTGCCAGCAGTGTTTCGGAGTGGGGTCAGCCCCAGCATTTT	CASSVSEWGQPQHF
TRBJ1-1	TRBV5-1	NA	TRBD1	TGCGCCAGCAGCTCGGGTTTACAGGGGCAGGGTGAAGCTTTCTTT	CASSSGLQGQGEAFF
TRBJ2-3	TRBV20-1	NA	TRBD2	TGCAGTGCGGTCCTAGCGGGCACAGATACGCAGTATTTT	CSAVLAGTDTQYF
TRBJ2-1	TRBV12-3/TRBV12-4	NA	TRBD2	TGTGCCAGCAGTTTTTCGTCTAGCGGGATAATTTGGCAGTTCTTC	CASSFSSSGIIWQFF
TRBJ2-4	TRBV7-9	many	NA	TGTGCCAGCAGCGAACCCCGATCGCTTGGGGGACCTGCCAAAAACATTCAGTACTTC	CASSEPRSLGGPAKNIQYF
TRBJ2-3	TRBV20-1	few	TRBD1	TGCAGTGCTAGAAACGGGGACACAGGGGGGACAGATACGCAGTATTTT	CSARNGDTGGTDTQYF
TRBJ2-1	TRBV27	few	NA	TGTGCCAGCAGTTTAGCGGCAGGGGGGAGGAATGAGCAGTTCTTC	CASSLAAGGRNEQFF
TRBJ2-7	TRBV29-1	few	TRBD2	TGCAGCGCTGTAGGGACTAAAGCCTACGAGCAGTACTTC	CSAVGTKAYEQYF
TRBJ2-3	TRBV6-6	few	TRBD1	TGTGCCAGCAGGCCGGACAGGGGGCAGGGGATAACAGATACGCAGTATTTT	CASRPDRGQGITDTQYF
TRBJ2-1	TRBV20-1	few	TRBD2	TGCAGTGCTAGAGATCCCCTGGTAGCGGGGAGCTCCTACAATGAGCAGTTCTTC	CSARDPLVAGSSYNEQFF
TRBJ1-1	TRBV7-2	few	NA	TGTGCCAGCAGCCAAGGCGGGGCTACGAACACTGAAGCTTTCTTT	CASSQGGATNTEAFF